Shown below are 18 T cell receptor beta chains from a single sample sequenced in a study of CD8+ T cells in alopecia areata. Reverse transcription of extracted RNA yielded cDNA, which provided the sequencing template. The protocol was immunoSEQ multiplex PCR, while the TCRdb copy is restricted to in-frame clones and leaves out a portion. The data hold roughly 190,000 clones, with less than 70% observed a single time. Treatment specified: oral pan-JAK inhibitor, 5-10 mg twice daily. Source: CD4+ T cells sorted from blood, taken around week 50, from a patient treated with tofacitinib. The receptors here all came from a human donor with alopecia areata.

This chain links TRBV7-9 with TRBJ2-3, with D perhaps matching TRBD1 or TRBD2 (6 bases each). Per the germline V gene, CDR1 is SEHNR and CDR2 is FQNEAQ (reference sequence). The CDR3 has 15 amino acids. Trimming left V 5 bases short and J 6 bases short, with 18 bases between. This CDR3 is CASSPSPAGGDTQYF. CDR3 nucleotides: TGTGCCAGCAGCCCCTCTCCCGCCGGGGGCGATACGCAGTATTTT.

The CDR3 bases are TGTGCCAGCACCAGAGGGGGGGGCCGCTACAATGAGCAGTTCTTC. It specifies CASTRGGGRYNEQFF. The rearrangement links TRBV11-2 to TRBJ2-1, with D tentatively TRBD2 (7 bases). The CDR3 is 15 residues long. CDR1 and CDR2 from the germline V gene are SGHAT and FQNNGV. The V and J ends lost 7 bases and 3 bases respectively, with 16 bases between them.

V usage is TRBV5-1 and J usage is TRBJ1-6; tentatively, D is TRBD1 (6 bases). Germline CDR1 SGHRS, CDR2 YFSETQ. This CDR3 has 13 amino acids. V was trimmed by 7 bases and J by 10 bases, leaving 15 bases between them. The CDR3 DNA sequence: TGCGCCAGCCGGGGGGCGACGGAATCACCCCTCCACTTT. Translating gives CASRGATESPLHF.

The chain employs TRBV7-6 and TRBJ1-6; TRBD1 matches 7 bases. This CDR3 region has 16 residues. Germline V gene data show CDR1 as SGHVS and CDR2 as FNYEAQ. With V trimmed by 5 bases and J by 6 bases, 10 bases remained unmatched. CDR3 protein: CASSVGTAKFNSPLHF. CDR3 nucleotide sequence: TGTGCCAGCAGCGTCGGGACAGCGAAATTTAATTCACCCCTCCACTTT.

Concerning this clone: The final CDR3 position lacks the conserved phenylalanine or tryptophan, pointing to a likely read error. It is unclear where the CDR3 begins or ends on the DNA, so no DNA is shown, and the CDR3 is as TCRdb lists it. CDR3 protein: CSATDRGPI. The V gene is TRBV20-1, the J gene TRBJ1-4; the table names TRBD1, a call not compared with the DNA. CDR1 DFQATT and CDR2 SNEGSKA come from the germline V gene (reference sequence). The CDR3 contains 9 residues when both ends are counted.

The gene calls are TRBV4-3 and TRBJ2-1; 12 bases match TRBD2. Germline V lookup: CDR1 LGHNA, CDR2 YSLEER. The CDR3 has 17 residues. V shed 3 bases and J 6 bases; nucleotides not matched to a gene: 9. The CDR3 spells CASSQELLAGGGNEQFF. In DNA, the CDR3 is TGCGCCAGCAGCCAGGAACTACTAGCGGGGGGCGGCAATGAGCAGTTCTTC.

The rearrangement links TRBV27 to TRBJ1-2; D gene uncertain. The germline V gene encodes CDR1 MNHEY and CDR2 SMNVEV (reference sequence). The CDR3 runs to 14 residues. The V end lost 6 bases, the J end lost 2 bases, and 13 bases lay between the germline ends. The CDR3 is CASSRVGLNYGYTF. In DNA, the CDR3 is TGTGCCAGCAGCCGAGTAGGCCTAAACTATGGCTACACCTTC.

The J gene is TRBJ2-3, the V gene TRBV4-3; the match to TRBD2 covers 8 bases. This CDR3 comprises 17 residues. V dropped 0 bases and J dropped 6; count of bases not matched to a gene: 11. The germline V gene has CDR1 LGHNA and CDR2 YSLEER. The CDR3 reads CASSQERLAGGLDTQYF. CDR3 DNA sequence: TGCGCCAGCAGCCAAGAACGGCTAGCGGGCGGGCTGGATACGCAGTATTTT.

CDR3 nucleotides: TGCAGCGTCGCTAACCTTGACAGCAAGCCGTATGGCTACACCTTC. It yields the protein CSVANLDSKPYGYTF. The genes are TRBV29-1 and TRBJ1-2; possibly TRBD1 for D (5 bases). V was clipped by 6 bases and J by 5 bases, with 22 bases between them. This CDR3 region has 15 residues. The germline CDR1 and CDR2 sequences are SQVTM and ANQGSEA.

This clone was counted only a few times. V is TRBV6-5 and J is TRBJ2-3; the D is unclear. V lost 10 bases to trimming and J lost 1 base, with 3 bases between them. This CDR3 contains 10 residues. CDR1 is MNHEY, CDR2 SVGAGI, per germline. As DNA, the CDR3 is TGTGCCACGGGCACAGATACGCAGTATTTT. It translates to CATGTDTQYF.

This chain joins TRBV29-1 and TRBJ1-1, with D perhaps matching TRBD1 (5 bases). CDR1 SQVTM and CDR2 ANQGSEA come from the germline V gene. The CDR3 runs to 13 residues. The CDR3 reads CTTREGRSTEAFF. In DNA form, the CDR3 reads TGCACCACCAGGGAGGGTAGGAGCACTGAAGCTTTCTTT.

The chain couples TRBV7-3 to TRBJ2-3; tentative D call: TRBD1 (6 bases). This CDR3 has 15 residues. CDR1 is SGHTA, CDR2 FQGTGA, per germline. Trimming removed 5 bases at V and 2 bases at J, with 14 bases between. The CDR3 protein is CASSPTGTFTDTQYF. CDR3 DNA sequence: TGTGCCAGCAGCCCTACCGGGACATTCACAGATACGCAGTATTTT.

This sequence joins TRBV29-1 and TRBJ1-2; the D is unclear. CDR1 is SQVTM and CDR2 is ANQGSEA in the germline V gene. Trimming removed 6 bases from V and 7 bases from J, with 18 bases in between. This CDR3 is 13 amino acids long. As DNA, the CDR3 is TGCAGCGTCGAACCGGGCCGCTGGGGTGGCTACACCTTC. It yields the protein CSVEPGRWGGYTF.

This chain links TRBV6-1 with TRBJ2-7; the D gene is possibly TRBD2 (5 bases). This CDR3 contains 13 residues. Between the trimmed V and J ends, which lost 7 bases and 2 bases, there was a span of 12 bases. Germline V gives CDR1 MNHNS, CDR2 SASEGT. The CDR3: CASIGLKTYEQYF. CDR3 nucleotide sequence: TGTGCCAGCATTGGACTGAAGACCTACGAGCAGTACTTC.

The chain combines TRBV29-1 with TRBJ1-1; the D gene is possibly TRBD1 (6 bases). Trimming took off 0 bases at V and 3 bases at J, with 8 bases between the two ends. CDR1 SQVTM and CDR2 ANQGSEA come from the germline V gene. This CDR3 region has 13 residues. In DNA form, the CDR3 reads TGCAGCGTTGAAGAAGGGGGGGACACTGAAGCTTTCTTT. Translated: CSVEEGGDTEAFF.

In DNA, the CDR3 is TGTGCCAGCAGCCAAGAACTAGCGGGCTCTGGGGCCAACGTCCTGACTTTC. The encoded protein is CASSQELAGSGANVLTF. V and J are TRBV4-2 and TRBJ2-6; 9 nucleotides align to TRBD2. Germline CDR1 is LGHNA and CDR2 is YNFKEQ. The ends lost 0 bases at V and 0 bases at J; junction bases unmatched: 0. The CDR3 has 17 amino acids.

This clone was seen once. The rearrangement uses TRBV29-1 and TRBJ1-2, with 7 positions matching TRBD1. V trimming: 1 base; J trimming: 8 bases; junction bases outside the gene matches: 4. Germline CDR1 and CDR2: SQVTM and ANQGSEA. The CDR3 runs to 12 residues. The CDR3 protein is CSVEVEGGGYTF. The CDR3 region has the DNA TGCAGCGTTGAAGTGGAAGGGGGCGGCTACACCTTC.

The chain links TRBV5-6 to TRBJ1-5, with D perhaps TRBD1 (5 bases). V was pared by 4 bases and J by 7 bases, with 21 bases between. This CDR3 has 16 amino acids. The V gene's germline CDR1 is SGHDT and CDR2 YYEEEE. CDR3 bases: TGTGCCAGCAGCCTGGGGCATGGGGGTTTAAGGCAGCCCCAGCATTTT. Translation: CASSLGHGGLRQPQHF.